This T cell receptor beta chain was captured in a study of beta chain features in type 1 diabetes. Study-wide points: There was a moderate but significant shortening of TCRB CDR3s in all four CD4+ subsets of Type 1 diabetes patients.

Expressed TCRB transcripts were sequenced because the isolated RNA had all been reverse transcribed beforehand. Assay: immunoSEQ multiplex PCR; the TCRdb copy retains only in-frame clones and omits some. The sample gives approximately 260,000 clones, roughly 25% of which show up once; about 0.012% is in the top ten. Germline V gene data show CDR1 as SQVTM and CDR2 as ANQGSEA. The CDR3 has 13 amino acids. The V segment lost 6 bases and the J segment 3 bases; nucleotides outside the gene matches: 3. This clone was observed a single time. Its antigen is not known. The TCR was taken from a woman younger than 45 with type 1 diabetes. The chain employs TRBV29-1 and TRBJ2-7, with 12 bases lining up with TRBD2. The sequencing sample was made of naive CD4+ T cells from blood. The CDR3 sequence is CSVGLAGNYEQYF. The CDR3 bases are TGCAGCGTCGGACTAGCGGGGAACTACGAGCAGTACTTC.